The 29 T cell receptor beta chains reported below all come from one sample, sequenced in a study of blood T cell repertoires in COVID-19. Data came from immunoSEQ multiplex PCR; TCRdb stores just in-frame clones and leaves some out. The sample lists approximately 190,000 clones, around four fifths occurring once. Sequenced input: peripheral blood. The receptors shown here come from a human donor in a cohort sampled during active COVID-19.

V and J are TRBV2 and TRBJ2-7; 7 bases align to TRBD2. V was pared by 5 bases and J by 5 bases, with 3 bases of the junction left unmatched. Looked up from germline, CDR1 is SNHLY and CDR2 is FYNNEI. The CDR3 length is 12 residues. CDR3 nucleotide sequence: TGTGCCAGCAGTACAGCGGGGAACGAGCAGTACTTC. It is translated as CASSTAGNEQYF. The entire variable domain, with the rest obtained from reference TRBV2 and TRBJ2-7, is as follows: EPEVTQTPSHQVTQMGQEVILRCVPISNHLYFYWYRQILGQKVEFLVSFYNNEISEKSEIFDDQFSVERPDGSNFTLKIRSTKLEDSAMYFCASSTAGNEQYFGPGTRLTVT.

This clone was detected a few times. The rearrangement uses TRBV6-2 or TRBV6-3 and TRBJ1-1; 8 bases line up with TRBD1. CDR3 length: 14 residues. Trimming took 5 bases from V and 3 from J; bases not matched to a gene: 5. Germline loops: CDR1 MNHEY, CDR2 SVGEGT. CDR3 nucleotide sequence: TGTGCCAGCAGTAGTTACAGGGGGTACACTGAAGCTTTCTTT. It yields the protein CASSSYRGYTEAFF.

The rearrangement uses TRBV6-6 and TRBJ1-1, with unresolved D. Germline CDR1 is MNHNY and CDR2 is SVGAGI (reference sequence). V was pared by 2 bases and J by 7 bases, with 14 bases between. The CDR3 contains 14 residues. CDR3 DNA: TGTGCCAGCAGTTACCCCGGGAAAATGGGTGAAGCTTTCTTT. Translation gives CASSYPGKMGEAFF.

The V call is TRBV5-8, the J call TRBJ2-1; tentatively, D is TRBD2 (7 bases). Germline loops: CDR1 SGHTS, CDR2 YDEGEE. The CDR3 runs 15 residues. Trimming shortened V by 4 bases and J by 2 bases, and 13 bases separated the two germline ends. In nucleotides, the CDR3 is TGTGCCAGCAGCCTCCGGGGGGCGGCCTACAATGAGCAGTTCTTC. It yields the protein CASSLRGAAYNEQFF.

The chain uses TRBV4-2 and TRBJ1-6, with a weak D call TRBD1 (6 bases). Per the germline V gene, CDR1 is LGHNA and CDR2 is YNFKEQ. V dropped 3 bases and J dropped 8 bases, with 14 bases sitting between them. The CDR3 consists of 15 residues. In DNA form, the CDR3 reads TGTGCCAGCAGCCACCACAGGGTCAACGATTCACCCCTCCACTTT. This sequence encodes CASSHHRVNDSPLHF.

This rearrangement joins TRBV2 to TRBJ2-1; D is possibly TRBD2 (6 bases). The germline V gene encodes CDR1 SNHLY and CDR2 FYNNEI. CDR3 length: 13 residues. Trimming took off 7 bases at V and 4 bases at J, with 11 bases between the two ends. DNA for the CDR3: TGTGCCAGCACGCGGGGCGATTACAATGAGCAGTTCTTC. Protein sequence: CASTRGDYNEQFF.

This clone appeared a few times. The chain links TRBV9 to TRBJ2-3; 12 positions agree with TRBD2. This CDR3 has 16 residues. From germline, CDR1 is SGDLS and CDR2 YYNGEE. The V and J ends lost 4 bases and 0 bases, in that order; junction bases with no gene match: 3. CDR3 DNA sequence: TGTGCCAGCAGCTTAGGACTAGCGGGGAGCACAGATACGCAGTATTTT. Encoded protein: CASSLGLAGSTDTQYF.

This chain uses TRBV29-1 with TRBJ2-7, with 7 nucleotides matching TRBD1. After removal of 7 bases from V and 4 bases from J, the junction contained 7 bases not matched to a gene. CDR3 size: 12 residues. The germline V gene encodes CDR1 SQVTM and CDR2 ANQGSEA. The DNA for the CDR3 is TGCAGCGCCCGGGACAGCGTTTACGAGCAGTACGTC. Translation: CSARDSVYEQYV.

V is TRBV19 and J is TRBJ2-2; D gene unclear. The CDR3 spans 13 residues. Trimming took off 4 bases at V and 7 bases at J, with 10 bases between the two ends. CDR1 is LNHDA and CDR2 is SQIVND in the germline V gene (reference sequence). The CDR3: CASSNQVVGELFF. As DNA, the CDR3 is TGTGCCAGTAGTAACCAGGTAGTCGGGGAGCTGTTTTTT.

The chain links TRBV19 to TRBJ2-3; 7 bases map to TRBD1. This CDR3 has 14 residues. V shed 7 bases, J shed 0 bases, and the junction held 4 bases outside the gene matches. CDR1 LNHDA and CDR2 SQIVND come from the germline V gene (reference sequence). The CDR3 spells CASKNRGSTDTQYF. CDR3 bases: TGTGCCAGTAAAAACAGGGGAAGCACAGATACGCAGTATTTT. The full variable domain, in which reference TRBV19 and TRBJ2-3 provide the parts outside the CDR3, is DGGITQSPKYLFRKEGQNVTLSCEQNLNHDAMYWYRQDPGQGLRLIYYSQIVNDFQKGDIAEGYSVSREKKESFPLTVTSAQKNPTAFYLCASKNRGSTDTQYFGPGTRLTVL.

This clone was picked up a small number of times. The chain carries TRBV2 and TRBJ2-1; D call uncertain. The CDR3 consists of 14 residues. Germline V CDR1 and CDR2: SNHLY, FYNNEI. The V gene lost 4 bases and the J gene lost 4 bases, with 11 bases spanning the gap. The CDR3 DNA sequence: TGTGCCAGCAGTGCAGGAATTGGGTACAATGAGCAGTTCTTC. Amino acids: CASSAGIGYNEQFF.

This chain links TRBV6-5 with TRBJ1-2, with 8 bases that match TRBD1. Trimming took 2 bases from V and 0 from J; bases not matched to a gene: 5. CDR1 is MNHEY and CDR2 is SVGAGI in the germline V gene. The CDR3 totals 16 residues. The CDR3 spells CASSYEGTGANYGYTF. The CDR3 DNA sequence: TGTGCCAGCAGTTACGAAGGGACAGGAGCTAACTATGGCTACACCTTC.

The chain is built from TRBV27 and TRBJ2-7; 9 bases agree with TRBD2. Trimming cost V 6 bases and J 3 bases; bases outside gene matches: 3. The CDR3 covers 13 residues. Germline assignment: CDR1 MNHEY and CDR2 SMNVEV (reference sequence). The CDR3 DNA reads TGTGCCAGCAGGCTAGCGGGAAACTACGAGCAGTACTTC. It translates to CASRLAGNYEQYF.

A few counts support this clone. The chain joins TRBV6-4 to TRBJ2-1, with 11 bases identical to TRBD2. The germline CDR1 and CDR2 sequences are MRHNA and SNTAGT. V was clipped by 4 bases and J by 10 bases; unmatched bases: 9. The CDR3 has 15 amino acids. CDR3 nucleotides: TGTGCCAGCAGTGCCGAGACTAGCGGGAACCGAGAGCAGTTCTTC. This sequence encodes CASSAETSGNREQFF.

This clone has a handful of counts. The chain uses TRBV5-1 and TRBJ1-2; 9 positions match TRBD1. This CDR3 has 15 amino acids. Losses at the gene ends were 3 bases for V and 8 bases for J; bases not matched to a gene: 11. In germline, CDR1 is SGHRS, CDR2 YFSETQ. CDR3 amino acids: CASSSLGDRAGGYTF. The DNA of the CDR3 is TGCGCCAGCAGCTCGCTGGGGGACAGGGCCGGCGGCTACACCTTC.

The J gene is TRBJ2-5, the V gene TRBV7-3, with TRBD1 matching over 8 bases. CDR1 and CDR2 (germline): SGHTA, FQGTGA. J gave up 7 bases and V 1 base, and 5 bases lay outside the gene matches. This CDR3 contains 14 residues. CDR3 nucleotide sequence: TGTGCCAGCAGCTTAAATGGAGGACAGGGGACCCAGTACTTC. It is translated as CASSLNGGQGTQYF.

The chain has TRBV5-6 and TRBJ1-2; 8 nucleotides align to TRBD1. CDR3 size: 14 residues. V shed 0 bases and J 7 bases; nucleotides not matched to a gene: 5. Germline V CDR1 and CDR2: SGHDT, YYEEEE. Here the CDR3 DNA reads TGTGCCAGCAGCTTGGCCGGCAGGGGGCTTGGCTACACCTTC. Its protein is CASSLAGRGLGYTF.

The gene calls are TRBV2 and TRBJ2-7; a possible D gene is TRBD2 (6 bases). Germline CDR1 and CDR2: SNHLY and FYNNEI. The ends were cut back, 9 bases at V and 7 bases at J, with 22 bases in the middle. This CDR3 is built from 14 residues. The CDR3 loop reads CASSGRTRAGEQYF. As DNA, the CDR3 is TGTGCCAGTTCCGGCCGGACCAGGGCGGGGGAGCAGTACTTC. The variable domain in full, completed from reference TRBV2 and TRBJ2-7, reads EPEVTQTPSHQVTQMGQEVILRCVPISNHLYFYWYRQILGQKVEFLVSFYNNEISEKSEIFDDQFSVERPDGSNFTLKIRSTKLEDSAMYFCASSGRTRAGEQYFGPGTRLTVT.

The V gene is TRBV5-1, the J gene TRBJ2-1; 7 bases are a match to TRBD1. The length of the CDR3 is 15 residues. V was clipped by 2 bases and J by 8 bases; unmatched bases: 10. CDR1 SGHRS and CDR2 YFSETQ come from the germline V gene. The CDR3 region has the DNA TGCGCCAGCAGCTTCAATACAGGGGTAGTGGATGAGCAGTTCTTC. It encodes CASSFNTGVVDEQFF. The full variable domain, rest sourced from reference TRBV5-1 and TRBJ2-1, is KAGVTQTPRYLIKTRGQQVTLSCSPISGHRSVSWYQQTPGQGLQFLFEYFSETQRNKGNFPGRFSGRQFSNSRSEMNVSTLELGDSALYLCASSFNTGVVDEQFFGPGTRLTVL.

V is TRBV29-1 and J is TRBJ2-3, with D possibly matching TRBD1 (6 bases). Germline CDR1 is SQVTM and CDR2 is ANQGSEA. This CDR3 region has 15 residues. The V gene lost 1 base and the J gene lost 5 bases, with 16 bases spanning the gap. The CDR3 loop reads CSVEVRGGGVDTQYF. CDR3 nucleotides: TGCAGCGTTGAAGTGAGAGGGGGTGGGGTAGATACGCAGTATTTT.

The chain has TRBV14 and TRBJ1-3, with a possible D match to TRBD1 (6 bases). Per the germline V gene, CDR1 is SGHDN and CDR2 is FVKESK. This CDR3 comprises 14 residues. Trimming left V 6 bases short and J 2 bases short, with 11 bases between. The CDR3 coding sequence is TGTGCCAGCAGTCCCACAGGGACTGGAAACACCATATATTTT. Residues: CASSPTGTGNTIYF.

The CDR3 here is CASTDRGSSYGYTF. CDR3 bases: TGTGCCAGCACCGACAGGGGTTCCAGCTATGGCTACACCTTC. The J gene is TRBJ1-2, the V gene TRBV3-1 (or the pseudogene TRBV3-2); 8 nucleotides line up with TRBD1. CDR3 length equals 14 residues. V dropped 7 bases and J dropped 4; count of bases not matched to a gene: 8. Germline loops: CDR1 LGHDT, CDR2 YNNKEL (reference sequence).

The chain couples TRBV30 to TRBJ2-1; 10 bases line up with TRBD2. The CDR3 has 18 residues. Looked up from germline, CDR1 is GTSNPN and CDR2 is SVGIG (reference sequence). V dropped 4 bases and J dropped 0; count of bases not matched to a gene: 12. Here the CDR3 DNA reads TGTGCCTGGACTTTGGGGGCTAGCGGGAGCAGCTCCTACAATGAGCAGTTCTTC. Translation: CAWTLGASGSSSYNEQFF.

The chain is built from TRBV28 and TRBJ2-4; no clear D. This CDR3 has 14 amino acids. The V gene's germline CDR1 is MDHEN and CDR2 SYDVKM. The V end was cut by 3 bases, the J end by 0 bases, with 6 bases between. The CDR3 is CASSFSLAKNIQYF. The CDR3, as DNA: TGTGCCAGCAGTTTTTCCCTAGCCAAAAACATTCAGTACTTC.

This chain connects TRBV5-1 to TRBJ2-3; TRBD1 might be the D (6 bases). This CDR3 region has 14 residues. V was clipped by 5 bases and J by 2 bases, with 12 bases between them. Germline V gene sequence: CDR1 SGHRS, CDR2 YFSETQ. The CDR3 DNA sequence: TGCGCCAGCAGTCAGGCAGGGGACACAGATACGCAGTATTTT. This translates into CASSQAGDTDTQYF.

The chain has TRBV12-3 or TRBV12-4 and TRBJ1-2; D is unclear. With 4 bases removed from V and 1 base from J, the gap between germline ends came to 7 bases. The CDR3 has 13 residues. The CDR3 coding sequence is TGTGCCAGCAGTTCACTTATTAACTATGGCTACACCTTC. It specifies CASSSLINYGYTF.

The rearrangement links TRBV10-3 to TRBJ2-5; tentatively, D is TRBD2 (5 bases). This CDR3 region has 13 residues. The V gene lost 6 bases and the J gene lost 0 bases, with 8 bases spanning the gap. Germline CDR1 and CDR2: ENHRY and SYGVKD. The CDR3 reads CAIRGRDQETQYF. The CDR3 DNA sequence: TGTGCCATCAGAGGGCGGGACCAAGAGACCCAGTACTTC.

CDR3 amino acids: CARNEPPTHRDIPKETQYF. Written as DNA, the CDR3 is TGTGCCAGAAACGAACCCCCAACCCACCGGGATATTCCGAAAGAGACCCAGTACTTC. The chain employs TRBV21-1 and TRBJ2-5; the table's TRBD2 call for D was not verified on the DNA. TRBV21-1 constitutes a pseudogene. The CDR3 runs to 19 residues.

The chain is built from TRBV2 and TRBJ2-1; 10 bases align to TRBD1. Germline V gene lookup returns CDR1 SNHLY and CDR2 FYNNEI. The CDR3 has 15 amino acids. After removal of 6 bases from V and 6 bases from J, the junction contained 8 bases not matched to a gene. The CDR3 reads CASRKDRGLVNEQFF. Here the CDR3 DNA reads TGTGCCAGCAGGAAAGACAGGGGGCTGGTCAATGAGCAGTTCTTC.